The 28 T cell receptor beta chains given below trace back to one sample, sequenced in a study of T cell changes during pregnancy in multiple sclerosis. Sequencing was performed with immunoSEQ multiplex PCR; in TCRdb, only in-frame clones are kept and a portion is missing. The table includes 47,000 or so clones, approximately 90% detected once. The sample in question was peripheral blood, obtained in the first trimester of pregnancy. The receptors originated from a female donor with multiple sclerosis, enrolled in a pregnancy study.

This rearrangement joins TRBV27 to TRBJ1-1; possible D gene TRBD1, 6 bases. Germline loops: CDR1 MNHEY, CDR2 SMNVEV (reference sequence). This CDR3 region has 14 residues. Trimming pared 5 bases from V and 5 bases from J, leaving 15 bases between. The CDR3 is CASSLGGAVTEAFF. CDR3 nucleotides: TGTGCCAGCAGTCTCGGGGGGGCGGTAACTGAAGCTTTCTTT.

The chain combines TRBV6-4 with TRBJ2-6; D possibly corresponds to TRBD1 (5 bases). Germline CDR1 reads MRHNA; CDR2 reads SNTAGT. The CDR3 totals 17 residues. V gave up 3 bases and J gave up 0 bases, with 12 bases separating them. The CDR3 DNA reads as TGTGCCAGCAGTGATTTGGGGCCCGGCTCTGGGGCCAACGTCCTGACTTTC. Protein: CASSDLGPGSGANVLTF.

The chain has TRBV6-5 and TRBJ1-1; D might be TRBD1 (5 bases). The germline V gene encodes CDR1 MNHEY and CDR2 SVGAGI. The CDR3 has 13 amino acids. V was trimmed by 6 bases and J by 3 bases, leaving 11 bases between them. The CDR3: CASRTDTHTEAFF. CDR3 coding DNA: TGTGCCAGCAGGACGGACACACACACTGAAGCTTTCTTT.

V is TRBV27 and J is TRBJ1-6; perhaps TRBD1 as D (6 bases). The CDR3 extends over 15 amino acids. With 6 bases removed from V and 4 bases from J, the gap between germline ends came to 13 bases. The germline V gene has CDR1 MNHEY and CDR2 SMNVEV (reference sequence). The CDR3 protein is CASSPGEAYNSPLHF. In DNA form, the CDR3 reads TGTGCCAGCAGCCCAGGGGAAGCGTATAATTCACCCCTCCACTTT.

The gene calls are TRBV10-3 and TRBJ2-3, with TRBD1 identical over 7 bases. V lost 6 bases to trimming and J lost 2 bases; unmatched junction nucleotides: 2. The CDR3 extends over 13 amino acids. CDR1 and CDR2 from the germline V gene are ENHRY and SYGVKD. In DNA form, the CDR3 reads TGTGCCATCAGCGGGACAGACACAGATACGCAGTATTTT. Encoded protein: CAISGTDTDTQYF.

This clone was counted at least ten times. This chain uses TRBV4-1 with TRBJ2-7, with D maybe TRBD2 (6 bases). This CDR3 is built from 13 residues. The germline V gene has CDR1 MGHRA and CDR2 YSYEKL. V lost 4 bases, J lost 5 bases, and 12 bases lay in between. The CDR3 sequence: CASSPWPGDEQYF. CDR3 DNA: TGCGCCAGCAGCCCGTGGCCGGGGGACGAGCAGTACTTC.

The rearrangement links TRBV9 to TRBJ2-3; 7 bases are a match to TRBD1. The CDR3 spans 15 residues. Per the germline V gene, CDR1 is SGDLS and CDR2 is YYNGEE. The V and J ends lost 4 bases and 5 bases, in that order; junction bases with no gene match: 10. The CDR3 loop is CASSSQGMIVDTQYF. The CDR3 DNA reads TGTGCCAGCAGCTCACAGGGGATGATTGTAGATACGCAGTATTTT.

With regard to this clone: Distinct nucleotide sequences in the sample also encode this CDR3. The chain employs TRBV7-9 and TRBJ2-7; no clear D gene. The CDR3 is 11 residues long. Germline V lookup: CDR1 SEHNR, CDR2 FQNEAQ (reference sequence). Trimming pared 4 bases from V and 2 bases from J, leaving 3 bases between. The CDR3 loop is CASSSAYEQYF. CDR3 coding DNA: TGTGCCAGCAGCTCGGCCTACGAGCAGTACTTC.

J is TRBJ1-3 and V is TRBV9; 8 bases agree with TRBD1. CDR1 and CDR2 from the germline V gene are SGDLS and YYNGEE. The CDR3 is 17 residues long. V was pared by 1 base and J by 8 bases, with 14 bases of the junction left unmatched. Here the CDR3 reads CASSVLPRGTGKDTIYF. The CDR3 DNA reads TGTGCCAGCAGCGTACTCCCCCGCGGGACAGGAAAGGACACCATATATTTT.

This chain links TRBV7-2 with TRBJ1-1; TRBD1 aligns across 7 bases. Germline V gene sequence: CDR1 SGHTA, CDR2 FQGNSA. There are 14 residues in the CDR3. The junction had 9 bases not matched to a gene; V was cut back by 5 bases and J by 6 bases. The CDR3 here is CASSQVPGGAEAFF. In nucleotides, the CDR3 is TGTGCCAGCAGCCAAGTCCCAGGGGGAGCTGAAGCTTTCTTT.

V usage is TRBV7-9 and J usage is TRBJ2-3; the D is unclear. V lost 1 base and J lost 2, with 4 bases in between. The CDR3 covers 13 residues. Per germline, CDR1 SEHNR and CDR2 FQNEAQ (reference sequence). The CDR3, as DNA: TGTGCCAGCAGCTTAGGACACACAGATACGCAGTATTTT. It codes for CASSLGHTDTQYF.

The chain has TRBV6-5 and TRBJ1-1; D gene uncertain. CDR1 and CDR2 from the germline V gene are MNHEY and SVGAGI. Trimming stripped 0 bases from V and 0 bases from J, with 11 bases between. The CDR3 consists of 16 residues. This chain's CDR3 is CASSYSNHLMNTEAFF. The CDR3 nucleotides are TGTGCCAGCAGTTACTCGAATCACTTAATGAACACTGAAGCTTTCTTT.

This clone was detected once. The same CDR3 can be traced to other DNA sequences in this sample. The rearrangement links TRBV19 to TRBJ1-1, with 7 bases aligning to TRBD1. V lost 2 bases and J lost 3; bases outside the gene matches: 3. This CDR3 is built from 14 residues. Per germline, CDR1 LNHDA and CDR2 SQIVND (reference sequence). As DNA, the CDR3 is TGTGCCAGTAGTATAATCGACAGGGACACTGAAGCTTTCTTT. Amino acids: CASSIIDRDTEAFF. Based on the CDR3 plus reference TRBV19 and TRBJ1-1, the full variable domain is DGGITQSPKYLFRKEGQNVTLSCEQNLNHDAMYWYRQDPGQGLRLIYYSQIVNDFQKGDIAEGYSVSREKKESFPLTVTSAQKNPTAFYLCASSIIDRDTEAFFGQGTRLTVV.

This chain links TRBV19 with TRBJ1-1; the D gene is possibly TRBD1 (5 bases). The CDR3 is made up of 18 amino acids. The germline V gene encodes CDR1 LNHDA and CDR2 SQIVND (reference sequence). V was clipped by 0 bases and J by 4 bases, with 21 bases between them. The CDR3 here is CASSIDGVGAWGATEAFF. The DNA for the CDR3 is TGTGCCAGTAGTATAGATGGGGTTGGGGCCTGGGGTGCCACTGAAGCTTTCTTT.

The gene calls are TRBV7-9 and TRBJ1-1; TRBD1 matches at 8 bases. After removal of 8 bases from V and 2 bases from J, the junction contained 7 bases not matched to a gene. Germline V lookup: CDR1 SEHNR, CDR2 FQNEAQ (reference sequence). The CDR3 totals 14 residues. For the CDR3, the DNA is TGTGCCAGCGGGAGGACAGGGCGCAACACTGAAGCTTTCTTT. It specifies CASGRTGRNTEAFF.

The gene calls are TRBV5-1 and TRBJ1-2, with 11 bases aligning to TRBD1. The CDR3 consists of 15 residues. Germline V gene sequence: CDR1 SGHRS, CDR2 YFSETQ. V dropped 1 base and J dropped 8; count of bases not matched to a gene: 7. The CDR3 DNA follows: TGCGCCAGCAGCTTGAGGCCGGGACAGGGGGACGGCTACACCTTC. This encodes CASSLRPGQGDGYTF. Full variable domain (rest looked up from reference TRBV5-1 and TRBJ1-2): KAGVTQTPRYLIKTRGQQVTLSCSPISGHRSVSWYQQTPGQGLQFLFEYFSETQRNKGNFPGRFSGRQFSNSRSEMNVSTLELGDSALYLCASSLRPGQGDGYTFGSGTRLTVV.

The rearrangement uses TRBV6-5 and TRBJ1-1, with D possibly being TRBD1 (5 bases). Looked up from germline, CDR1 is MNHEY and CDR2 is SVGAGI. The length of the CDR3 is 15 residues. Between the trimmed V and J ends, which lost 7 bases and 1 base, there was a span of 16 bases. DNA for the CDR3: TGTGCCAGCATCCGAGGCAGGGAACGGAACACTGAAGCTTTCTTT. Protein product: CASIRGRERNTEAFF.

A note on this clone: Relative to the germline gene, one junction end is altered; a read error may explain this. This chain connects TRBV28 to TRBJ1-5; the D gene is possibly TRBD1 (6 bases). There are 11 residues in the CDR3. Germline V gives CDR1 MDHEN, CDR2 SYDVKM. This CDR3 is CASSHQETGRF. CDR3 DNA: TGTGCCAGCAGTCACCAAGAGACAGGAAGGTTT. Together with reference TRBV28 and TRBJ1-5, the CDR3 gives the full variable domain: DVKVTQSSRYLVKRTGEKVFLECVQDMDHENMFWYRQDPGLGLRLIYFSYDVKMKEKGDIPEGYSVSREKKERFSLILESASTNQTSMYLCASSHQETGRFGDGTRLSIL.

The chain joins TRBV18 to TRBJ2-3; 9 nucleotides align to TRBD2. Trimming took 5 bases from V and 3 from J; bases not matched to a gene: 3. This CDR3 has 14 amino acids. Germline CDR1 KGHSH, CDR2 LQKENI. The CDR3 coding sequence is TGTGCCAGCTCATCGGGACTAGCAACAGATACGCAGTATTTT. As protein: CASSSGLATDTQYF.

The chain combines TRBV5-5 with TRBJ2-2; D unresolved. The CDR3 has 14 residues. The V gene's germline CDR1 is SGHKS and CDR2 YYEKEE (reference sequence). The V end was cut by 4 bases, the J end by 0 bases, with 7 bases between. The chain's CDR3 is CASSPLSNTGELFF. The CDR3 DNA is TGTGCCAGCAGCCCCCTATCGAACACCGGGGAGCTGTTTTTT.

This rearrangement joins TRBV5-4 to TRBJ2-7; possible D gene TRBD2, 6 bases. The V gene lost 0 bases and the J gene lost 6 bases, with 13 bases spanning the gap. CDR1 is SGHNT and CDR2 is YYREEE in the germline V gene (reference sequence). The CDR3 is 14 residues long. The CDR3 is CASSLGNRGSEQYF. The CDR3 DNA sequence: TGTGCCAGCAGCTTGGGGAATCGGGGGAGCGAGCAGTACTTC.

The CDR3 bases are TGTGCCGTTATGGGACAGGGCCCCAACAATGAGCAGTTCTTC. Translated, it gives CAVMGQGPNNEQFF. The V call is TRBV5-4, the J call TRBJ2-1, with 9 positions matching TRBD1. V dropped 10 bases and J dropped 5; count of bases not matched to a gene: 10. The CDR3 runs to 14 residues. Per germline, CDR1 SGHNT and CDR2 YYREEE (reference sequence).

This clone has more than one count but fewer than ten. The rearrangement joins TRBV9 to TRBJ2-5, with D tentatively TRBD1 (5 bases). CDR1 is SGDLS, CDR2 YYNGEE, per germline. V lost 4 bases and J 4 bases, leaving 11 bases between the germline ends. CDR3 length equals 13 residues. CDR3 coding DNA: TGTGCCAGCAGCTCCCTAACAGGAGAGACCCAGTACTTC. It encodes CASSSLTGETQYF. Looking up the rest from reference TRBV9 and TRBJ2-5 gives the full variable domain: DSGVTQTPKHLITATGQRVTLRCSPRSGDLSVYWYQQSLDQGLQFLIQYYNGEERAKGNILERFSAQQFPDLHSELNLSSLELGDSALYFCASSSLTGETQYFGPGTRLLVL.

The rearrangement links TRBV4-3 to TRBJ2-1; 9 nucleotides agree with TRBD2. CDR1 is LGHNA, CDR2 YSLEER, per germline. This CDR3 has 16 amino acids. V lost 1 base, J lost 7 bases, and 8 bases stayed unmatched. The chain's CDR3 is CASSQVVQRGVNEQFF. The CDR3 nucleotides are TGCGCCAGCAGCCAAGTAGTCCAGCGGGGGGTGAATGAGCAGTTCTTC.

This rearrangement joins TRBV2 to TRBJ1-2; 7 bases map to TRBD1. This CDR3 has 13 amino acids. Germline V gene lookup returns CDR1 SNHLY and CDR2 FYNNEI. V lost 5 bases to trimming and J lost 4 bases; unmatched junction nucleotides: 4. CDR3 nucleotide sequence: TGTGCCAGCAGTCCGACAGGGCTCTATGGCTACACCTTC. This gives the protein CASSPTGLYGYTF.

The CDR3 coding sequence is TGCGCCAGCAGCTCCGGGACAGGGTCCTACAATGAGCAGTTCTTC. This encodes CASSSGTGSYNEQFF. V and J are TRBV5-1 and TRBJ2-1, with 9 bases aligning to TRBD1. The ends lost 3 bases at V and 1 base at J; junction bases unmatched: 2. The germline CDR1 and CDR2 sequences are SGHRS and YFSETQ. The CDR3 consists of 15 residues. Based on the CDR3 plus reference TRBV5-1 and TRBJ2-1, the full variable domain is KAGVTQTPRYLIKTRGQQVTLSCSPISGHRSVSWYQQTPGQGLQFLFEYFSETQRNKGNFPGRFSGRQFSNSRSEMNVSTLELGDSALYLCASSSGTGSYNEQFFGPGTRLTVL.

This CDR3 is CASSLVMANEQFF. The CDR3, as DNA: TGTGCCAGCAGCTTGGTTATGGCCAATGAGCAGTTCTTC. V and J are TRBV5-4 and TRBJ2-1; D gene ambiguous. V was cut by 0 bases and J by 6 bases, with 7 bases left in between. In germline, CDR1 is SGHNT, CDR2 YYREEE (reference sequence). The CDR3 sequence is 13 residues long.

The chain links TRBV19 to TRBJ2-1; TRBD1 is a possible D gene (6 bases). Trimming left V 6 bases short and J 6 bases short, with 12 bases between. The CDR3 is made up of 13 amino acids. Germline values: CDR1 LNHDA, CDR2 SQIVND (reference sequence). CDR3 amino acids: CASSTYRVNEQFF. DNA of the CDR3: TGTGCCAGTAGCACCTACAGGGTCAATGAGCAGTTCTTC.